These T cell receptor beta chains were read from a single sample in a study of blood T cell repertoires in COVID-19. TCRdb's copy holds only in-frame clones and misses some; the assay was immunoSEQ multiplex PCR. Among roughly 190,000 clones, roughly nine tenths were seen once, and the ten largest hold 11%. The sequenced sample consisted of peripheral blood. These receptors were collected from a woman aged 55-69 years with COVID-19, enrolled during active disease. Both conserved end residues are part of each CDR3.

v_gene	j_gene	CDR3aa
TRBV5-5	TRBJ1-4	CASSLGQLNEKLFF
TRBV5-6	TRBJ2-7	CASSVDRGRRGEQYF
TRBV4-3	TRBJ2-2	CASSQEQQNTGELFF
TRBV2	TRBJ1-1	CASSDRGGGSTEAFF
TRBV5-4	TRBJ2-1	CASSSHRGQINEQFF
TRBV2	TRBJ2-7	CASRPGGQIYEQYF
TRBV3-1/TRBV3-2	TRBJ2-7	CASTPMVGGFYEQYF
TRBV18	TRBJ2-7	CASSPTGYEQYF
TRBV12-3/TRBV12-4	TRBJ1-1	CASSLRRTEAFF
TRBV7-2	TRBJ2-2	CASSLGPAGGTGELFF
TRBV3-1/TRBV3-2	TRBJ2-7	CASSHSGQGALYEQYF
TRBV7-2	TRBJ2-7	CASRWYAGYEQYF
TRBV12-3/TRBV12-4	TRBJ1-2	CASRGGLRYGYTF
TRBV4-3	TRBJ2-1	CASSLSRSSYNEQFF
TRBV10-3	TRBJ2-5	CAISEHTGGETQYF
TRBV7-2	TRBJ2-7	CVSNKRLPQGGEQYF
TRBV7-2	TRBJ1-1	CASSSRQGGTEAFF
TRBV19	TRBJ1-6	CASSIRWRINSPLHF
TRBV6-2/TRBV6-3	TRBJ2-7	CASSLLGTGGDEQYF
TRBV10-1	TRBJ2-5	CATIVPGQGPPETQYF
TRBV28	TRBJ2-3	CASSLQPRRVVPDTQYF
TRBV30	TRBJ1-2	CAWSTGRLNYGYTF
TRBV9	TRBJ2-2	CASSPRQGITGELFF